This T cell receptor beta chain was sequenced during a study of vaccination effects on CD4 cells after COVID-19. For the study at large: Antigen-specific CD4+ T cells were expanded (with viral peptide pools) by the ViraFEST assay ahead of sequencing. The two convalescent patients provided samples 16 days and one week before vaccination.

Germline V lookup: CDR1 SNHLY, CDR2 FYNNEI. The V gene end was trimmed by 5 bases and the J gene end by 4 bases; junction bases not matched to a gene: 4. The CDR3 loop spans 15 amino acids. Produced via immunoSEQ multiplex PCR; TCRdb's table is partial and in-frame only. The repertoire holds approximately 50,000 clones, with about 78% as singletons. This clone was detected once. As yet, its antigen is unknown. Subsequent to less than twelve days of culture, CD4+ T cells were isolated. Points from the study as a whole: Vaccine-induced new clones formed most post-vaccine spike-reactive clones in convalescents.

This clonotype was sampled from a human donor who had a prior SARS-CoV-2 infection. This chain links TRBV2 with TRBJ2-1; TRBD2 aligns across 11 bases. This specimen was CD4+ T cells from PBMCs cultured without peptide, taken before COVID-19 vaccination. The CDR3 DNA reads TGTGCCAGCAGTCGTGGGACTAGCGGTTACAATGAGCAGTTCTTC. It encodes CASSRGTSGYNEQFF.